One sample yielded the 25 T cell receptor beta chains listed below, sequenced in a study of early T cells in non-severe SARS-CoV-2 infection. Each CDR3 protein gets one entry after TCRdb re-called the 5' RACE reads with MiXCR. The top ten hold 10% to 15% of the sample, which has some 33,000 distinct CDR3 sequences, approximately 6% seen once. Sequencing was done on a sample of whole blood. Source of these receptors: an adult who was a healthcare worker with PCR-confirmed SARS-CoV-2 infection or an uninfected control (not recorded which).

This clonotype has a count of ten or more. The CDR3 protein is CASSLGDLYTDTQYF. The CDR3 nucleotides read TGTGCCAGCAGCTTGGGTGACTTGTACACAGATACGCAGTATTTT. This chain links TRBV5-4 with TRBJ2-3; no clear D. Trimming removed 0 bases at V and 2 bases at J, with 10 bases between. Germline CDR1 SGHNT, CDR2 YYREEE (reference sequence). The CDR3 spans 15 residues.

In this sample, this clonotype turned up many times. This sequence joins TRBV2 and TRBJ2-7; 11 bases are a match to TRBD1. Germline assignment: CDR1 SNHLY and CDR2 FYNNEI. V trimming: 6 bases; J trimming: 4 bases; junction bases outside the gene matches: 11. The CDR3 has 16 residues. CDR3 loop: CASRPLPGQGVYEQYF. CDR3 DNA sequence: TGTGCCAGCAGACCTTTACCGGGACAGGGGGTATACGAGCAGTACTTC.

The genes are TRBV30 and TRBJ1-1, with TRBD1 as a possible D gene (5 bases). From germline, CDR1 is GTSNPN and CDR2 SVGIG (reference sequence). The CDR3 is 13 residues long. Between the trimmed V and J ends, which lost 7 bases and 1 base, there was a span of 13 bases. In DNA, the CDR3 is TGTGCCTCGCCGGGACGGACGAACACTGAAGCTTTCTTT. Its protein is CASPGRTNTEAFF. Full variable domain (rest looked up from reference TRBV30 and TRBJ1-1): SQTIHQWPATLVQPVGSPLSLECTVEGTSNPNLYWYRQAAGRGLQLLFYSVGIGQISSEVPQNLSASRPQDRQFILSSKKLLLSDSGFYLCASPGRTNTEAFFGQGTRLTVV.

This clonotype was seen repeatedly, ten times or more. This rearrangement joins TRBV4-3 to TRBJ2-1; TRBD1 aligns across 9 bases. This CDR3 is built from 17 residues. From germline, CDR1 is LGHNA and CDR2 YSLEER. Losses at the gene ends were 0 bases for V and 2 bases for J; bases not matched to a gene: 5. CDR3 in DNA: TGCGCCAGCAGCCAAGATTTTGGGACAGGGACCTACAATGAGCAGTTCTTC. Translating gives CASSQDFGTGTYNEQFF.

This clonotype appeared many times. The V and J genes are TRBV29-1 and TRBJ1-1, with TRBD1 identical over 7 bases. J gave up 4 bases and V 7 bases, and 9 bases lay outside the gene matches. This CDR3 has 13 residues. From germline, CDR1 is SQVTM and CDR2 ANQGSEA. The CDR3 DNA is TGCAGCGCCAGACAGGGTGAGGGCACTGAAGCTTTCTTT. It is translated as CSARQGEGTEAFF.

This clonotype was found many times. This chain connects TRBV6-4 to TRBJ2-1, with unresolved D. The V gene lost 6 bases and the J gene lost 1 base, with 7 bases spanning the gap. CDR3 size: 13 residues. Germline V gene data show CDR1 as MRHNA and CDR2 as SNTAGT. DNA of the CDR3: TGTGCCAGCAGCACCTCGTCCTACAATGAGCAGTTCTTC. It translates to CASSTSSYNEQFF.

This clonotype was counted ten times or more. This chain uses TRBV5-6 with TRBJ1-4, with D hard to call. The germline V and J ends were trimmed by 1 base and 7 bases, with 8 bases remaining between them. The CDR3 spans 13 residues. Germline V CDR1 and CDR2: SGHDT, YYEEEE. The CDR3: CASSLLSAEKLFF. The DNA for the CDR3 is TGTGCCAGCAGCTTGTTATCAGCTGAAAAACTGTTTTTT.

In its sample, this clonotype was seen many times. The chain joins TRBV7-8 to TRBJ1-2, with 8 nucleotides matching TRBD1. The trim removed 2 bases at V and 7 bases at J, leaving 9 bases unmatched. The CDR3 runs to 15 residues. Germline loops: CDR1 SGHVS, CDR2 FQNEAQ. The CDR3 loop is CASSLTGQVIGGYTF. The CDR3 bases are TGTGCCAGCAGCTTAACGGGACAGGTTATTGGTGGCTACACCTTC.

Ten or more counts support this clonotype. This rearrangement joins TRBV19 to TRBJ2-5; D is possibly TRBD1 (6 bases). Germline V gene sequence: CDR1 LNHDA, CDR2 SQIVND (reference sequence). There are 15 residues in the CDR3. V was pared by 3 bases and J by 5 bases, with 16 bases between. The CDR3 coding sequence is TGTGCCAGTAGTATCACTCAGGGGTCGGGGGAGACCCAGTACTTC. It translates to CASSITQGSGETQYF.

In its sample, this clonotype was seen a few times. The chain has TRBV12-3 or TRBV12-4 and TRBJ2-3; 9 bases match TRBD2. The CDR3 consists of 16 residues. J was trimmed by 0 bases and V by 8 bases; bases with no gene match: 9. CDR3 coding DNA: TGTGCCAGCTCCCACGGTGGACTAGCGAGCACAGATACGCAGTATTTT. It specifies CASSHGGLASTDTQYF.

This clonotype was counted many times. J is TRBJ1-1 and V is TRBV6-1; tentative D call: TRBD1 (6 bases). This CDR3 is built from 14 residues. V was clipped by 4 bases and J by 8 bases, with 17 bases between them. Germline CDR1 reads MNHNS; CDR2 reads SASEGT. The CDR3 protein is CASSGFRDIGEAFF. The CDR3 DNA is TGTGCCAGCAGTGGGTTCCGGGACATAGGCGAAGCTTTCTTT.

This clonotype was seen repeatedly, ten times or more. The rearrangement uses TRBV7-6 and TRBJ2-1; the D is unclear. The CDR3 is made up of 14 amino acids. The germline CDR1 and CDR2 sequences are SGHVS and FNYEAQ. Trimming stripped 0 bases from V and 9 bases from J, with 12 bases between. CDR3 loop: CASSLAATGVEQFF. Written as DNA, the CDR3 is TGTGCCAGCAGCTTAGCGGCGACCGGAGTTGAGCAGTTCTTC.

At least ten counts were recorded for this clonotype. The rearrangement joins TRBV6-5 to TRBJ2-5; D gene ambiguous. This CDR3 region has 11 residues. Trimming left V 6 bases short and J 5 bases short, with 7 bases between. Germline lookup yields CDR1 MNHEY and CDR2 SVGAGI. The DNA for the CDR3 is TGTGCCAGCAGGTCTGGGGAGACCCAGTACTTC. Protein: CASRSGETQYF.

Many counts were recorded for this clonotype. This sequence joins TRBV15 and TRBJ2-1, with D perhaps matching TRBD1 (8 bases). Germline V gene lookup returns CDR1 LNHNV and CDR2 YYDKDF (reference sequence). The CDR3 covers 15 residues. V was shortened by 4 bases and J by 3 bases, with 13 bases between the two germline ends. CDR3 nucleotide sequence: TGTGCCACCAGCATACAGGGGGGGGACTACAATGAGCAGTTCTTC. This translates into CATSIQGGDYNEQFF.

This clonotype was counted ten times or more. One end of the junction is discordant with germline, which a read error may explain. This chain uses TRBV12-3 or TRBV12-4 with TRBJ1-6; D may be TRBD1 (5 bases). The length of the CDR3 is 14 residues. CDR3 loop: CASSFQGPTSPLHF. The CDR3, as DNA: TGTGCCAGCAGTTTCCAGGGACCGACGTCACCCCTGCACTTT.

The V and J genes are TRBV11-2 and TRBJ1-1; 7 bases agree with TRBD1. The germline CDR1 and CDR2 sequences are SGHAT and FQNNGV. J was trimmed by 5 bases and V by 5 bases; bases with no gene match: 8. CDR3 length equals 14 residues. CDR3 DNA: TGTGCCAGCAGCCTCACGACAGGGCGGACTGAAGCTTTCTTT. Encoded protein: CASSLTTGRTEAFF.

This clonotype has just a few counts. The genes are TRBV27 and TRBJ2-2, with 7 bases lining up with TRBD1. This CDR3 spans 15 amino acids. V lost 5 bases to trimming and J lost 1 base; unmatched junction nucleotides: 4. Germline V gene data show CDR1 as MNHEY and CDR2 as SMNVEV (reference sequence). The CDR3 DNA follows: TGTGCCAGCAGTCGGGACAGACTGAACACCGGGGAGCTGTTTTTT. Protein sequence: CASSRDRLNTGELFF.

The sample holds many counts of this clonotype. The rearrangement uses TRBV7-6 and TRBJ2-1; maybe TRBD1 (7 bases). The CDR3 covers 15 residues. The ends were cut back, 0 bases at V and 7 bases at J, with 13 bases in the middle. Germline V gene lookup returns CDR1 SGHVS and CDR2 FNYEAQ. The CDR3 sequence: CASSLAEGAGNEQFF. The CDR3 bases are TGTGCCAGCAGCTTAGCGGAGGGGGCAGGGAATGAGCAGTTCTTC. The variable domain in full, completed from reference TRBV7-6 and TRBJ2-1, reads GAGVSQSPRYKVTKRGQDVALRCDPISGHVSLYWYRQALGQGPEFLTYFNYEAQQDKSGLPNDRFSAERPEGSISTLTIQRTEQRDSAMYRCASSLAEGAGNEQFFGPGTRLTVL.

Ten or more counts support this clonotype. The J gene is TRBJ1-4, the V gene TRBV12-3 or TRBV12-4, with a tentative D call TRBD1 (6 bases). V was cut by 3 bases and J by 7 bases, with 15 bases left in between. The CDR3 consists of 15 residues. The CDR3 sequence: CASSLSDGGGEKLFF. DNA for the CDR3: TGTGCCAGCAGTTTGAGTGACGGGGGCGGTGAAAAACTGTTTTTT.

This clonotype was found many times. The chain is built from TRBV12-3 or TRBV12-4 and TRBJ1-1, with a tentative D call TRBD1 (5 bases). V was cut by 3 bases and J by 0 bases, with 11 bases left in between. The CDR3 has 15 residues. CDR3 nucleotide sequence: TGTGCCAGCAGTTTCTCGTCGGGGGTGAACACTGAAGCTTTCTTT. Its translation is CASSFSSGVNTEAFF.

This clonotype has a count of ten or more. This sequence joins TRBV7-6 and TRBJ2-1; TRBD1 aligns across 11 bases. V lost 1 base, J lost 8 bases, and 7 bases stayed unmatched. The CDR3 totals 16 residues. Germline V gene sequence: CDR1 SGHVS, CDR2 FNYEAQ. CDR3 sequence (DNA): TGTGCCAGCAGCTTAGTTTACAGGACAGGGGGCTATGAGCAGTTCTTC. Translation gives CASSLVYRTGGYEQFF. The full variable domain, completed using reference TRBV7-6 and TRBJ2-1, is GAGVSQSPRYKVTKRGQDVALRCDPISGHVSLYWYRQALGQGPEFLTYFNYEAQQDKSGLPNDRFSAERPEGSISTLTIQRTEQRDSAMYRCASSLVYRTGGYEQFFGPGTRLTVL.

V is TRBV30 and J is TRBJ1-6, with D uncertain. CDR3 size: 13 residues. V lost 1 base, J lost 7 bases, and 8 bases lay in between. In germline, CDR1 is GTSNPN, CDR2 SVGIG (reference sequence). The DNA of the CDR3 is TGTGCCTGGAGTGGGGCAGACAATTCACCCCTCCACTTT. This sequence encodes CAWSGADNSPLHF.

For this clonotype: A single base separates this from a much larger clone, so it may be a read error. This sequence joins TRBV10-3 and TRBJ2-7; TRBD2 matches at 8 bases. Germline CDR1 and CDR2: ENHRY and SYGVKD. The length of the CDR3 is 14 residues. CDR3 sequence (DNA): TGTGTCACCCTCTCAGACGGGGGGGCCCACGAGCAGTACTTC. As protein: CVTLSDGGAHEQYF.

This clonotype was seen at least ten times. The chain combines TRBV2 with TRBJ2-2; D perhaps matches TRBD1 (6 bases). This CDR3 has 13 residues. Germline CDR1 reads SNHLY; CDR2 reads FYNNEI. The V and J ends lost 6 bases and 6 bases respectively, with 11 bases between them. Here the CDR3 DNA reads TGTGCCAGCAGCACAGAGGGGGCCGGGGAGCTGTTTTTT. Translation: CASSTEGAGELFF.

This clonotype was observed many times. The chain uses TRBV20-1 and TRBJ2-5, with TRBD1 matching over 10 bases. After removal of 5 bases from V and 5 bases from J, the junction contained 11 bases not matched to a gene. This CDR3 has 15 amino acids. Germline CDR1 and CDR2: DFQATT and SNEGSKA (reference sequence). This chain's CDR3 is CSAGQRWTGGETQYF. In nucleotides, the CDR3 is TGCAGTGCTGGTCAAAGGTGGACAGGGGGGGAGACCCAGTACTTC.